Below, 5 T cell receptor beta chains from the same sample are listed, as sequenced in a study of T cells in Graves' hyperthyroidism and ophthalmopathy. Template material for amplifying TCR beta CDR3 regions consisted of RNA transcripts. The TCR CDR3 was amplified in a first-round RT-PCR using the HTBI primer set. A single record per CDR3 protein comes from TCRdb applying MiXCR to the multiplex PCR reads. The data contain around 720,000 distinct CDR3 sequences, about 35% of them seen just once; the ten biggest clones take up around 31%. Material for sequencing was blood. These receptor sequences come from a middle-aged woman with Graves' hyperthyroidism.

This clonotype has ten or more counts. The rearrangement uses TRBV7-9 and TRBJ1-3; 7 bases agree with TRBD1. The V segment lost 5 bases and the J segment 4 bases; nucleotides outside the gene matches: 8. The CDR3 extends over 15 amino acids. CDR1 and CDR2 from the germline V gene are SEHNR and FQNEAQ (reference sequence). CDR3 in DNA: TGTGCCAGCAGCGCACAGGGGCAGGGAGGAAACACCATATATTTT. This translates into CASSAQGQGGNTIYF.

The genes are TRBV7-2 and TRBJ2-7; TRBD2 matches 10 bases. The CDR3 runs to 22 residues. Germline lookup yields CDR1 SGHTA and CDR2 FQGNSA. J was trimmed by 2 bases and V by 5 bases; bases with no gene match: 27. The DNA of the CDR3 is TGTGCCAGCAGCCCCAGACAGGGCCGCGGTATATTTAGCGGGAGGACACCCTACGAGCAGTACTTC. It translates to CASSPRQGRGIFSGRTPYEQYF. Combining the CDR3 with reference TRBV7-2 and TRBJ2-7 gives the whole variable domain GAGVSQSPSNKVTEKGKDVELRCDPISGHTALYWYRQSLGQGLEFLIYFQGNSAPDKSGLPSDRFSAERTGGSVSTLTIQRTQQEDSAVYLCASSPRQGRGIFSGRTPYEQYFGPGTRLTVT.

This clonotype was detected a few times. The genes are TRBV20-1 and TRBJ2-2, with TRBD2 as a possible D gene (6 bases). The CDR3 sequence is 14 residues long. V was cut by 5 bases and J by 0 bases, with 10 bases left in between. CDR1 DFQATT and CDR2 SNEGSKA come from the germline V gene (reference sequence). This CDR3 reads CSAGRDSNTGELFF. DNA for the CDR3: TGCAGTGCTGGTCGGGACTCGAACACCGGGGAGCTGTTTTTT.

This clonotype came up many times. V and J are TRBV24-1 and TRBJ2-2; D perhaps matches TRBD1 (5 bases). The CDR3 sequence is 13 residues long. Trimming removed 3 bases at V and 10 bases at J, with 11 bases between. Germline V gene data show CDR1 as KGHDR and CDR2 as SFDVKD. CDR3 protein: CATSDPQGSELFF. For the CDR3, the DNA is TGTGCCACCAGTGATCCCCAGGGTTCGGAGCTGTTTTTT.

This chain joins TRBV15 and TRBJ1-5; 12 positions match TRBD1. In germline, CDR1 is LNHNV, CDR2 YYDKDF (reference sequence). The CDR3 totals 17 residues. J gave up 7 bases and V 1 base, and 8 bases lay outside the gene matches. The CDR3 region has the DNA TGTGCCACCAGCAGAGGGGACAGGGGGCCGGCCCAGCAGCCCCAGCATTTT. This encodes CATSRGDRGPAQQPQHF. The complete variable domain, with remaining parts taken from reference TRBV15 and TRBJ1-5, reads DAMVIQNPRYQVTQFGKPVTLSCSQTLNHNVMYWYQQKSSQAPKLLFHYYDKDFNNEADTPDNFQSRRPNTSFCFLDIRSPGLGDTAMYLCATSRGDRGPAQQPQHFGDGTRLSIL.